These 5 T cell receptor beta chains were all obtained from the same sample, sequenced in a study of PD-L1 blockade in urothelial cancer. Time point noted: peripheral blood 6 weeks after treatment start. The repertoire was sequenced with immunoSEQ multiplex PCR; TCRdb's copy has only in-frame clones and lacks some. This sample has tens of thousands of clones, with under 95% found just once. The sequences come from PBMCs, collected around atezolizumab (anti-PD-L1) treatment. The receptors shown here come from a woman aged 80 or over with urothelial cancer.

J is TRBJ1-2 and V is TRBV18, with 9 bases that match TRBD1. J was trimmed by 8 bases and V by 3 bases; bases with no gene match: 7. Germline V lookup: CDR1 KGHSH, CDR2 LQKENI. CDR3 length equals 14 residues. The CDR3 sequence: CASSPGQGIPGYTF. In DNA form, the CDR3 reads TGTGCCAGCTCACCGGGACAGGGAATTCCAGGCTACACCTTC.

V is TRBV29-1 and J is TRBJ2-1, with 10 bases aligning to TRBD2. This CDR3 is built from 13 residues. The J segment lost 5 bases and the V segment lost 4 bases, leaving 2 bases of the junction unmatched. The V gene's germline CDR1 is SQVTM and CDR2 ANQGSEA. The CDR3 reads CSVGGLADNEQFF. The CDR3 DNA follows: TGCAGCGTTGGAGGACTAGCGGACAATGAGCAGTTCTTC.

CDR3 nucleotides: TGTGCCAGCAGCTTAGGTGGGGCGGGGGGGTTTGGAACTGAAGCTTTCTTT. It translates to CASSLGGAGGFGTEAFF. V gene TRBV7-9 combines with J gene TRBJ1-1, with a possible D match to TRBD1 (5 bases). Trimming took 1 base from V and 5 from J, leaving 20 bases between them. CDR1 and CDR2 (germline): SEHNR, FQNEAQ (reference sequence). The CDR3 runs to 17 residues.

V is TRBV5-4 and J is TRBJ2-7, with D possibly TRBD1 on 6 matching bases. Trimming left V 2 bases short and J 5 bases short, with 17 bases between. The CDR3 loop spans 15 amino acids. Germline-derived CDR1 and CDR2 are SGHNT and YYREEE (reference sequence). The CDR3 spells CASSFSGTRGHEQYF. The CDR3 DNA follows: TGTGCCAGCAGCTTTTCCGGGACAAGAGGACACGAGCAGTACTTC.

The gene calls are TRBV30 and TRBJ2-6; TRBD2 might be the D (6 bases). Germline loops: CDR1 GTSNPN, CDR2 SVGIG (reference sequence). This CDR3 is built from 12 residues. Trimming shortened V by 3 bases and J by 17 bases, and 17 bases separated the two germline ends. CDR3 sequence reads: CAWSLNAGPLTF. The CDR3 region has the DNA TGTGCCTGGAGCTTGAATGCGGGACCGTTGACTTTC.